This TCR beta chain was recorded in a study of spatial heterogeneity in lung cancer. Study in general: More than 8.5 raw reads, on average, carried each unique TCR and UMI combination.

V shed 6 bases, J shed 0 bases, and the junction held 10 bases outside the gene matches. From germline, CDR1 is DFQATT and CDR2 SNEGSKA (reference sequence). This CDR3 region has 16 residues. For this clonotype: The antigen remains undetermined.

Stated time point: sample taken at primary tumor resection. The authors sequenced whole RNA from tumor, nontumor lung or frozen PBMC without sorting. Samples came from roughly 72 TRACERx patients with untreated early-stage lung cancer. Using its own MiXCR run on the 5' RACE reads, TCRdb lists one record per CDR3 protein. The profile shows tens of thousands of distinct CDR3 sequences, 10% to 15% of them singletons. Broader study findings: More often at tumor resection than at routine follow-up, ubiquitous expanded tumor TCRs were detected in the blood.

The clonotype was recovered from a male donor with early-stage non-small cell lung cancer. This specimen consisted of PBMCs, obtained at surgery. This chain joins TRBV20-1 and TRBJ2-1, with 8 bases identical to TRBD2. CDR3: CSAGSELADSYNEQFF. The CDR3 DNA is TGCAGTGCCGGGTCCGAACTAGCGGACTCCTACAATGAGCAGTTCTTC.